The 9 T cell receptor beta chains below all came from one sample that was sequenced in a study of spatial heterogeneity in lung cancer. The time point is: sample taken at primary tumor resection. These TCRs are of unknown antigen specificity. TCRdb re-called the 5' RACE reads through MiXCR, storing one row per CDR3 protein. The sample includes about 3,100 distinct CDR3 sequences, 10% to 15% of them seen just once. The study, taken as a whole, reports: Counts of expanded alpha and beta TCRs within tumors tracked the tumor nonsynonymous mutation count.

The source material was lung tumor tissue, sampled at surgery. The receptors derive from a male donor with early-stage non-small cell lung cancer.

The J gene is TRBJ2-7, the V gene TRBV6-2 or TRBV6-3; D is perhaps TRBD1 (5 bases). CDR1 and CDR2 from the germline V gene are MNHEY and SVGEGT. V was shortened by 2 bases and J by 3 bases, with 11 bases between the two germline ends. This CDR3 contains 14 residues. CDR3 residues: CASSYPDSFYEQYF. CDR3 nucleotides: TGTGCCAGCAGTTACCCCGACAGCTTCTACGAGCAGTACTTC.

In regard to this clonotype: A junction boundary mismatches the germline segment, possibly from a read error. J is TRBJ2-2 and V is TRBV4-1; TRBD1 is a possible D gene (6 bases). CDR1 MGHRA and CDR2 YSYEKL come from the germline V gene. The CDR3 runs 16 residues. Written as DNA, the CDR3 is TGCGCCAGCAACCAAACCGGGACATTGAACACCGGGGAGCTGTTTTTT. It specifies CASNQTGTLNTGELFF.

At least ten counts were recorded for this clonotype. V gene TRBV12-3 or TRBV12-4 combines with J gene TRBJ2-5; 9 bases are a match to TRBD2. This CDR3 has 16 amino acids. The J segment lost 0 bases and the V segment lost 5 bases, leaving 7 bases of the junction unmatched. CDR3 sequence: CASSRSGGPNQETQYF. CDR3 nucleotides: TGTGCCAGCAGTCGTAGCGGGGGCCCTAACCAAGAGACCCAGTACTTC.

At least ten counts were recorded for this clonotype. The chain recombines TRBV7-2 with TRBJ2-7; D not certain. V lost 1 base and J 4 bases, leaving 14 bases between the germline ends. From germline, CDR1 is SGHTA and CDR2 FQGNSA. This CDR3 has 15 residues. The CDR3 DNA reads TGTGCCAGCAGCTTAGTACCGCTTCAAGGGTACGAGCAGTACTTC. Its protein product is CASSLVPLQGYEQYF.

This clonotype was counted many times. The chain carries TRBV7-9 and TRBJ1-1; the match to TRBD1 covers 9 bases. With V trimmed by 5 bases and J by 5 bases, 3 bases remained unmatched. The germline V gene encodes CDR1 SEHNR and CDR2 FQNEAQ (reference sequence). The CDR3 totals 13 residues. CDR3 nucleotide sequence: TGTGCCAGCAGCACTGGGACAGGGACTGAAGCTTTCTTT. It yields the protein CASSTGTGTEAFF.

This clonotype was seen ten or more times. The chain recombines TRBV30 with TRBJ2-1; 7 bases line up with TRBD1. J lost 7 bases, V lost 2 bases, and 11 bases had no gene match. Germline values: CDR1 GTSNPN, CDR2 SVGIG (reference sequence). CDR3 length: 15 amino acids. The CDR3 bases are TGTGCCTGGAGTTACAGGGGCTTTTTGGGGAATGAGCAGTTCTTC. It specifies CAWSYRGFLGNEQFF.

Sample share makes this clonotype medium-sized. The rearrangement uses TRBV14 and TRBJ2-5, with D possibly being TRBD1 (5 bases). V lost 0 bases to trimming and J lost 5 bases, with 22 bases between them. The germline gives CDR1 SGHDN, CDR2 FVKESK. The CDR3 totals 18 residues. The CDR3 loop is CASSQDRKGIAGGETQYF. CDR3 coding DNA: TGTGCCAGCAGCCAAGATCGGAAGGGGATTGCCGGTGGGGAGACCCAGTACTTC. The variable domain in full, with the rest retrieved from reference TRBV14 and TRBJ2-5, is EAGVTQFPSHSVIEKGQTVTLRCDPISGHDNLYWYRRVMGKEIKFLLHFVKESKQDESGMPNNRFLAERTGGTYSTLKVQPAELEDSGVYFCASSQDRKGIAGGETQYFGPGTRLLVL.

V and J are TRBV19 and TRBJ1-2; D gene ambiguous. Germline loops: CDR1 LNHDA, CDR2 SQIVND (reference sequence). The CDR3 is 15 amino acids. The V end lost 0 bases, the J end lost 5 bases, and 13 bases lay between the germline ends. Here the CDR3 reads CASSIDLWTAYGYTF. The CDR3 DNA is TGTGCCAGTAGTATAGATCTTTGGACGGCGTATGGCTACACCTTC.

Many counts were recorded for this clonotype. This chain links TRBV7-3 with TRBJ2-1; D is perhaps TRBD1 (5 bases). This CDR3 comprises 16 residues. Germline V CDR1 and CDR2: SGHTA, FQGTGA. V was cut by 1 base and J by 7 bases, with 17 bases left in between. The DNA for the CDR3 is TGTGCCAGCAGCTTAAATTGGACACCTGACTTGAATGAGCAGTTCTTC. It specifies CASSLNWTPDLNEQFF.